A single sample gave rise to the 32 T cell receptor beta chains below, sequenced in a study of cytomegalovirus exposure and HLA in healthy donors. The PCR contained 60 Vbeta and 13 Jbeta primers. Here immunoSEQ multiplex PCR was the method, and the copy in TCRdb shows in-frame clones only, minus some. The sample yields 110,000 or so clones, 83% seen once. Material for sequencing was PBMCs. These TCRs come from a man aged 18 to 35 in good health and CMV-seronegative.

J is TRBJ1-5 and V is TRBV7-2, with 7 bases identical to TRBD1. V shed 4 bases, J shed 4 bases, and the junction held 10 bases outside the gene matches. Per germline, CDR1 SGHTA and CDR2 FQGNSA. The CDR3 length is 16 residues. This chain's CDR3 is CASSSSTGRPNQPQHF. The CDR3, as DNA: TGTGCCAGCAGCTCCTCGACAGGGAGGCCTAATCAGCCCCAGCATTTT.

The J gene is TRBJ2-7, the V gene TRBV9; D uncertain. This CDR3 comprises 14 residues. V lost 0 bases, J lost 5 bases, and 12 bases lay in between. Per germline, CDR1 SGDLS and CDR2 YYNGEE. CDR3 protein: CASSVAGPLDEQYF. For the CDR3, the DNA is TGTGCCAGCAGCGTAGCAGGCCCCCTGGACGAGCAGTACTTC.

The J gene is TRBJ2-2, the V gene TRBV28; TRBD2 agrees at 7 bases. This CDR3 has 16 amino acids. The germline V gene has CDR1 MDHEN and CDR2 SYDVKM. J gave up 4 bases and V 3 bases, and 8 bases lay outside the gene matches. DNA of the CDR3: TGTGCCAGCAGTTTTCTAGGGGAGGGCCCCACCGGGGAGCTGTTTTTT. Residues: CASSFLGEGPTGELFF.

This clone was found a few times. The rearrangement joins TRBV27 to TRBJ1-1; D is uncertain. The V end was cut by 2 bases, the J end by 1 base, with 5 bases between. The germline V gene encodes CDR1 MNHEY and CDR2 SMNVEV (reference sequence). This CDR3 region has 13 residues. The CDR3 DNA reads as TGTGCCAGCAGTTTAGCAGGGAACACTGAAGCTTTCTTT. Translation gives CASSLAGNTEAFF.

The chain combines TRBV10-3 with TRBJ2-2, with TRBD1 matching over 12 bases. The V and J ends lost 5 bases and 6 bases, in that order; junction bases with no gene match: 7. Germline V lookup: CDR1 ENHRY, CDR2 SYGVKD. There are 16 residues in the CDR3. CDR3 sequence (DNA): TGTGCCATCAGTCTACCGGGACAGGGGGCTGCCGGGGAGCTGTTTTTT. Its translation: CAISLPGQGAAGELFF.

V and J are TRBV5-4 and TRBJ2-7; possibly TRBD1 for D (6 bases). V lost 2 bases to trimming and J lost 6 bases, with 18 bases between them. The CDR3 extends over 15 amino acids. Germline CDR1 SGHNT, CDR2 YYREEE (reference sequence). The CDR3 loop reads CASSFMGAGASEQYF. The DNA of the CDR3 is TGTGCCAGCAGCTTCATGGGGGCCGGTGCAAGCGAGCAGTACTTC.

This clone showed up just once. The chain employs TRBV7-9 and TRBJ2-3; 7 bases line up with TRBD1. Trimming removed 6 bases from V and 0 bases from J; junction bases left unmatched: 6. The CDR3 runs to 15 residues. The germline CDR1 and CDR2 sequences are SEHNR and FQNEAQ (reference sequence). CDR3 loop: CASRSDRDSTDTQYF. The CDR3 region has the DNA TGTGCCAGCAGATCCGACAGGGATAGCACAGATACGCAGTATTTT.

The chain recombines TRBV6-5 with TRBJ2-1; D possibly corresponds to TRBD1 (5 bases). Germline V gives CDR1 MNHEY, CDR2 SVGAGI. With 9 bases removed from V and 5 bases from J, the gap between germline ends came to 20 bases. This CDR3 has 15 residues. The CDR3 is CASVTAGAHHNEQFF. CDR3 DNA sequence: TGTGCCAGTGTGACAGCAGGCGCCCACCACAATGAGCAGTTCTTC.

V and J are TRBV7-9 and TRBJ2-1; maybe TRBD2 (5 bases). This CDR3 comprises 14 residues. Germline V gives CDR1 SEHNR, CDR2 FQNEAQ (reference sequence). V gave up 4 bases and J gave up 4 bases, with 11 bases separating them. This chain's CDR3 is CASSSRTLYNEQFF. CDR3 DNA: TGTGCCAGCAGCTCCCGGACTTTATACAATGAGCAGTTCTTC.

The rearrangement uses TRBV7-9 and TRBJ1-1; TRBD1 matches at 7 bases. From germline, CDR1 is SEHNR and CDR2 FQNEAQ (reference sequence). CDR3 length: 15 residues. After removal of 3 bases from V and 5 bases from J, the junction contained 9 bases not matched to a gene. CDR3 sequence reads: CASSFLEGAKTEAFF. CDR3 nucleotide sequence: TGTGCCAGCAGCTTCCTCGAGGGGGCCAAGACTGAAGCTTTCTTT.

V is TRBV6-1 and J is TRBJ1-5; 12 bases are a match to TRBD1. Unmatched junction bases numbered 1, after V lost 3 bases and J lost 7 bases. This CDR3 is built from 14 residues. Germline loops: CDR1 MNHNS, CDR2 SASEGT. CDR3 protein: CASSEGTGGQPQHF. CDR3 bases: TGTGCCAGCAGTGAGGGGACAGGGGGCCAGCCCCAGCATTTT.

The chain couples TRBV19 to TRBJ1-4; 7 bases line up with TRBD1. The CDR3 length is 15 residues. V lost 2 bases to trimming and J lost 16 bases; unmatched junction nucleotides: 16. Germline-derived CDR1 and CDR2 are LNHDA and SQIVND (reference sequence). The CDR3 DNA sequence: TGTGCCAGTAGTATACCGGCGGGACAGTCTATTATCCCGTTTTTT. Translated, it gives CASSIPAGQSIIPFF.

V gene TRBV4-2 combines with J gene TRBJ1-2; D remains unclear. V was cut by 5 bases and J by 2 bases, with 12 bases left in between. Germline assignment: CDR1 LGHNA and CDR2 YNFKEQ. This CDR3 comprises 14 residues. CDR3 coding DNA: TGTGCCAGCAGCGAGGGTAACCTGAACTATGGCTACACCTTC. Amino acid sequence: CASSEGNLNYGYTF.

This chain connects TRBV6-5 to TRBJ1-1; D is unclear. Germline CDR1 and CDR2: MNHEY and SVGAGI. The V and J ends lost 5 bases and 4 bases respectively, with 11 bases between them. The CDR3 runs to 13 residues. In DNA, the CDR3 is TGTGCCAGCAGTCAACAGACATTCACTGAAGCTTTCTTT. It codes for CASSQQTFTEAFF.

The CDR3 DNA sequence: TGTGCCAGTAGTCCCCGTCAACAGGGGATGTGGAATCAGCCCCAGCATTTT. Its translation: CASSPRQQGMWNQPQHF. V and J are TRBV19 and TRBJ1-5; 7 nucleotides align to TRBD1. The CDR3 consists of 17 residues. The germline CDR1 and CDR2 sequences are LNHDA and SQIVND (reference sequence). With 5 bases clipped from V and 4 bases from J, the junction kept 14 bases outside the gene matches.

The CDR3 is CASSSGTGGNNEQFF. Written as DNA, the CDR3 is TGTGCCAGCAGTTCCGGGACAGGGGGTAACAATGAGCAGTTCTTC. The rearrangement uses TRBV25-1 and TRBJ2-1; 11 bases agree with TRBD1. Germline trimming cut 5 bases from V and 5 bases from J; bases unmatched to any gene: 5. Germline assignment: CDR1 MGHDK and CDR2 SYGVNS. This CDR3 contains 15 residues.

This rearrangement joins TRBV19 to TRBJ2-2; 9 bases agree with TRBD1. V shed 9 bases, J shed 3 bases, and the junction held 5 bases outside the gene matches. The CDR3 loop spans 14 amino acids. Germline V lookup: CDR1 LNHDA, CDR2 SQIVND (reference sequence). The CDR3 sequence is CARWRDRDTGELFF. The CDR3 nucleotides are TGTGCCAGATGGAGGGACAGGGACACCGGGGAGCTGTTTTTT.

The V gene is TRBV29-1, the J gene TRBJ1-1; perhaps TRBD1 as D (6 bases). The germline V and J ends were trimmed by 2 bases and 4 bases, with 14 bases remaining between them. The CDR3 consists of 14 residues. The germline V gene has CDR1 SQVTM and CDR2 ANQGSEA. CDR3 DNA sequence: TGCAGCGTTGAAAAGGGCAGGGGAGTCACTGAAGCTTTCTTT. It translates to CSVEKGRGVTEAFF.

This chain joins TRBV14 and TRBJ2-7; D unresolved. V was clipped by 1 base and J by 12 bases, with 13 bases between them. Germline V gene data show CDR1 as SGHDN and CDR2 as FVKESK. The CDR3 totals 12 residues. The CDR3 bases are TGTGCCAGCAGCCAAGGAAGTTATAGTCTGTACTTC. Protein: CASSQGSYSLYF. Full variable domain (outside the CDR3, taken from reference TRBV14 and TRBJ2-7): EAGVTQFPSHSVIEKGQTVTLRCDPISGHDNLYWYRRVMGKEIKFLLHFVKESKQDESGMPNNRFLAERTGGTYSTLKVQPAELEDSGVYFCASSQGSYSLYFGPGTRLTVT.

This chain connects TRBV12-5 to TRBJ1-3; 9 nucleotides line up with TRBD1. Germline CDR1 reads LGHNT; CDR2 reads FRNRAP. This CDR3 is 20 amino acids long. Germline trimming cut 3 bases from V and 2 bases from J; bases unmatched to any gene: 17. For the CDR3, the DNA is TGTGCTAGTGGTTTCAGACTTCGGACAGGGGAAAGGTCCCCTGGAAACACCATATATTTT. Encoded protein: CASGFRLRTGERSPGNTIYF.

The CDR3 nucleotides are TGTGCCAGCAGTGCCTCCGGCCGGCGGGAGACCCAGTACTTC. Residues: CASSASGRRETQYF. The chain carries TRBV27 and TRBJ2-5; D is ambiguous. The CDR3 is made up of 14 amino acids. Deletions cut 5 bases from V and 5 bases from J, with 15 bases between. CDR1 and CDR2 (germline): MNHEY, SMNVEV (reference sequence).

The rearrangement links TRBV30 to TRBJ2-3; D perhaps matches TRBD1 (7 bases). V lost 4 bases and J 3 bases, leaving 17 bases between the germline ends. This CDR3 is 15 amino acids long. Germline V gives CDR1 GTSNPN, CDR2 SVGIG (reference sequence). The CDR3 nucleotides are TGTGCCTGGACCCGGGGGACAGCCGGAACAGATACGCAGTATTTT. Encoded protein: CAWTRGTAGTDTQYF.

This chain connects TRBV7-9 to TRBJ1-2, with TRBD1 as a possible D gene (5 bases). Germline V gene data show CDR1 as SEHNR and CDR2 as FQNEAQ (reference sequence). The CDR3 runs to 13 residues. The V gene lost 6 bases and the J gene lost 6 bases, with 14 bases spanning the gap. CDR3 amino acids: CASRGDSPHGYTF. The CDR3 DNA reads TGTGCCAGCAGGGGGGACTCTCCCCATGGCTACACCTTC.

The gene calls are TRBV10-3 and TRBJ1-1, with D uncertain. CDR3 size: 13 residues. Germline V gene data show CDR1 as ENHRY and CDR2 as SYGVKD. Trimming removed 6 bases at V and 5 bases at J, with 13 bases between. The CDR3 reads CAIRRAVGTEAFF. The CDR3, as DNA: TGTGCCATCAGGAGGGCAGTAGGGACTGAAGCTTTCTTT.

V is TRBV6-5 and J is TRBJ2-7; TRBD2 might be the D (6 bases). V was clipped by 0 bases and J by 3 bases, with 9 bases between them. Germline CDR1 is MNHEY and CDR2 is SVGAGI. The CDR3 runs 14 residues. CDR3 in DNA: TGTGCCAGCAGTTACTCAGGGCGGGACTACGAGCAGTACTTC. Translating gives CASSYSGRDYEQYF.

The chain carries TRBV4-3 and TRBJ1-2; D uncertain. Deletions cut 3 bases from V and 7 bases from J, with 6 bases between. The CDR3 runs to 11 residues. Germline CDR1 and CDR2: LGHNA and YSLEER. The DNA of the CDR3 is TGCGCCAGCAGCCAGGGCCTTGGCTACACCTTC. Translated, it gives CASSQGLGYTF.

The chain joins TRBV5-4 to TRBJ1-1; D is ambiguous. Between the trimmed V and J ends, which lost 1 base and 0 bases, there was a span of 7 bases. The CDR3 is 14 amino acids. Looked up from germline, CDR1 is SGHNT and CDR2 is YYREEE (reference sequence). The CDR3 bases are TGTGCCAGCAGCTTGCACGGTGTGAACACTGAAGCTTTCTTT. It yields the protein CASSLHGVNTEAFF.

The V call is TRBV27, the J call TRBJ1-1, with 10 bases lining up with TRBD1. Germline assignment: CDR1 MNHEY and CDR2 SMNVEV (reference sequence). The junction had 5 bases not matched to a gene; V was cut back by 6 bases and J by 4 bases. This CDR3 has 14 residues. CDR3 in DNA: TGTGCCAGCAGGGGGACAGGGGTGATCACTGAAGCTTTCTTT. It encodes CASRGTGVITEAFF.

V usage is TRBV27 and J usage is TRBJ2-7, with D perhaps matching TRBD1 (7 bases). This CDR3 spans 15 amino acids. Germline loops: CDR1 MNHEY, CDR2 SMNVEV (reference sequence). With 3 bases removed from V and 3 bases from J, the gap between germline ends came to 15 bases. CDR3 amino acids: CASSFFGGQLYEQYF. The CDR3 DNA follows: TGTGCCAGCAGTTTCTTCGGGGGACAGCTCTACGAGCAGTACTTC.

This clone was observed once. CDR3 sequence (DNA): TGTGCCAGCAGTCGGTCCTGGGTGGGAGGAGGGGAGCTGTTTTTT. It codes for CASSRSWVGGGELFF. The chain is built from TRBV6-1 and TRBJ2-2; possibly TRBD2 for D (6 bases). The germline V gene encodes CDR1 MNHNS and CDR2 SASEGT. The length of the CDR3 is 15 residues. Between the trimmed V and J ends, which lost 5 bases and 8 bases, there was a span of 18 bases.

V and J are TRBV7-9 and TRBJ1-1; the match to TRBD1 covers 7 bases. The CDR3 is made up of 14 amino acids. CDR1 and CDR2 (germline): SEHNR, FQNEAQ (reference sequence). V lost 5 bases and J lost 2; bases outside the gene matches: 5. DNA of the CDR3: TGTGCCAGCAGCCTGGGACAGACTAACACTGAAGCTTTCTTT. This gives the protein CASSLGQTNTEAFF.

The rearrangement joins TRBV25-1 to TRBJ2-1; D unclear. The germline V and J ends were trimmed by 4 bases and 4 bases, with 17 bases remaining between them. From germline, CDR1 is MGHDK and CDR2 SYGVNS. This CDR3 spans 16 amino acids. This CDR3 reads CASSAQLGRTYNEQFF. The CDR3 nucleotides read TGTGCCAGCAGTGCGCAACTGGGCCGTACTTACAATGAGCAGTTCTTC. The whole variable domain, remainder taken from reference TRBV25-1 and TRBJ2-1, is EADIYQTPRYLVIGTGKKITLECSQTMGHDKMYWYQQDPGMELHLIHYSYGVNSTEKGDLSSESTVSRIRTEHFPLTLESARPSHTSQYLCASSAQLGRTYNEQFFGPGTRLTVL.